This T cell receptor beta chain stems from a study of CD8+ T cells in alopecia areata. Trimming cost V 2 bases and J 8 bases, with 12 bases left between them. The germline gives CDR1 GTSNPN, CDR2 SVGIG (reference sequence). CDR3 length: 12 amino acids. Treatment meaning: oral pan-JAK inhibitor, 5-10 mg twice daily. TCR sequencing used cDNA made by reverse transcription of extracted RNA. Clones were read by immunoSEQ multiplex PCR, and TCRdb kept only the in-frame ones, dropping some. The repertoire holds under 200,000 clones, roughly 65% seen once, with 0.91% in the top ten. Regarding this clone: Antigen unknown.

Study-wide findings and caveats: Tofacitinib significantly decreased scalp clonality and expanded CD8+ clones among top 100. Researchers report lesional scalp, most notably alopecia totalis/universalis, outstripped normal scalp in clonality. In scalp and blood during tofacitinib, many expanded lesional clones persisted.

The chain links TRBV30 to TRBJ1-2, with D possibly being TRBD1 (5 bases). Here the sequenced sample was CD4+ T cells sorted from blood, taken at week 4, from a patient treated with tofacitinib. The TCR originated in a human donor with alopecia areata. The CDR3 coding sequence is TGTGCCTGGAGTCTGAGGGGAAGGGGCTACACCTTC. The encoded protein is CAWSLRGRGYTF.